Following are 26 T cell receptor beta chains from one sample sequenced in a study of T cell responses to AZD1222 COVID-19 vaccine. Clones were read by immunoSEQ multiplex PCR, and TCRdb kept only the in-frame ones, dropping some. The data show about 160,000 clones, with around 87% seen just once and about 6.9% held by the top ten. Specimen: peripheral blood, collected on day 0 of AZD1222 vaccination. The receptors shown here come from an adult in good health.

The chain recombines TRBV25-1 with TRBJ1-4, with D hard to call. This CDR3 comprises 14 residues. From germline, CDR1 is MGHDK and CDR2 SYGVNS. The germline V and J ends were trimmed by 5 bases and 7 bases, with 14 bases remaining between them. CDR3 residues: CASSSGFAVEKLFF. Written as DNA, the CDR3 is TGTGCCAGCAGTAGCGGGTTCGCTGTTGAAAAACTGTTTTTT.

The chain is built from TRBV9 and TRBJ2-3; D gene uncertain. Germline lookup yields CDR1 SGDLS and CDR2 YYNGEE. This CDR3 comprises 14 residues. V was cut by 4 bases and J by 2 bases, with 11 bases left in between. CDR3 amino acids: CASSPRLDTDTQYF. In DNA form, the CDR3 reads TGTGCCAGCAGCCCCCGTCTGGACACAGATACGCAGTATTTT.

The chain joins TRBV5-1 to TRBJ1-5; 7 nucleotides agree with TRBD1. This CDR3 is 15 amino acids long. V trimming: 4 bases; J trimming: 4 bases; junction bases outside the gene matches: 8. The germline V gene encodes CDR1 SGHRS and CDR2 YFSETQ. The CDR3 DNA follows: TGCGCCAGCAGCCAACGGGACAGAAAAAATCAGCCCCAGCATTTT. This translates into CASSQRDRKNQPQHF.

The chain combines TRBV4-2 with TRBJ1-1; D is possibly TRBD1 (6 bases). Between the trimmed V and J ends, which lost 3 bases and 5 bases, there was a span of 22 bases. This CDR3 is 17 amino acids long. Germline V CDR1 and CDR2: LGHNA, YNFKEQ. The CDR3 nucleotides read TGTGCCAGCAGCCAGAGAATCAGGGGTGCAGGGCGGACTGAAGCTTTCTTT. Protein product: CASSQRIRGAGRTEAFF.

The J gene is TRBJ1-3, the V gene TRBV4-3; D perhaps matches TRBD1 (5 bases). This CDR3 has 16 amino acids. The V end lost 0 bases, the J end lost 4 bases, and 13 bases lay between the germline ends. The V gene's germline CDR1 is LGHNA and CDR2 YSLEER. CDR3 loop: CASSQDQGEAGNTIYF. The CDR3, as DNA: TGCGCCAGCAGCCAAGATCAAGGGGAAGCCGGAAACACCATATATTTT.

The chain employs TRBV13 and TRBJ1-5; D is possibly TRBD1 (5 bases). The germline gives CDR1 PRHDT, CDR2 FYEKMQ (reference sequence). The CDR3 is 13 amino acids. V shed 4 bases and J shed 7 bases, with 11 bases lying between them. Written as DNA, the CDR3 is TGTGCCAGCAGCTGGAGCGGGGGACAGCCCCAGCATTTT. Protein: CASSWSGGQPQHF.

The CDR3: CASRAGGAPEGYTF. CDR3 sequence (DNA): TGTGCCAGCAGAGCCGGAGGGGCTCCGGAAGGCTACACCTTC. V and J are TRBV7-9 and TRBJ1-2; a weak D match, TRBD1 (5 bases). CDR1 is SEHNR and CDR2 is FQNEAQ in the germline V gene (reference sequence). CDR3 size: 14 residues. V was clipped by 6 bases and J by 8 bases, with 19 bases between them. Based on the CDR3 plus reference TRBV7-9 and TRBJ1-2, the full variable domain is DTGVSQNPRHKITKRGQNVTFRCDPISEHNRLYWYRQTLGQGPEFLTYFQNEAQLEKSRLLSDRFSAERPKGSFSTLEIQRTEQGDSAMYLCASRAGGAPEGYTFGSGTRLTVV.

J is TRBJ2-7 and V is TRBV27; D not certain. V was pared by 6 bases and J by 4 bases, with 16 bases between. Germline CDR1 reads MNHEY; CDR2 reads SMNVEV (reference sequence). The CDR3 runs 14 residues. In nucleotides, the CDR3 is TGTGCCAGCAGCGCCGGGTCTCTTGATTACGAGCAGTACTTC. Protein sequence: CASSAGSLDYEQYF.

The chain joins TRBV12-3 or TRBV12-4 to TRBJ1-5; 9 bases are a match to TRBD1. V lost 11 bases and J lost 7; bases outside the gene matches: 6. CDR3 length: 12 residues. The CDR3 DNA is TGTGCCCTTGGGACAGGGAGGCAGCCCCAGCATTTT. Translated, it gives CALGTGRQPQHF.

The rearrangement uses TRBV6-5 and TRBJ2-1; 9 bases are a match to TRBD1. The CDR3 has 14 residues. Trimming cost V 5 bases and J 2 bases; bases outside gene matches: 1. Germline CDR1 and CDR2: MNHEY and SVGAGI. CDR3 sequence reads: CASSRTGAYNEQFF. Written as DNA, the CDR3 is TGTGCCAGCAGTCGGACAGGGGCCTACAATGAGCAGTTCTTC.

The chain has TRBV5-4 and TRBJ1-2; 9 bases are shared with TRBD1. Losses at the gene ends were 1 base for V and 6 bases for J; bases not matched to a gene: 4. In germline, CDR1 is SGHNT, CDR2 YYREEE (reference sequence). The CDR3 extends over 14 amino acids. This CDR3 is CASSLWTGEDGYTF. DNA of the CDR3: TGTGCCAGCAGCTTGTGGACAGGGGAGGATGGCTACACCTTC. The full variable domain, in which reference TRBV5-4 and TRBJ1-2 provide the parts outside the CDR3, is ETGVTQSPTHLIKTRGQQVTLRCSSQSGHNTVSWYQQALGQGPQFIFQYYREEENGRGNFPPRFSGLQFPNYSSELNVNALELDDSALYLCASSLWTGEDGYTFGSGTRLTVV.

This chain connects TRBV15 to TRBJ2-7, with TRBD2 matching over 11 bases. V trimming: 2 bases; J trimming: 4 bases; junction bases outside the gene matches: 1. This CDR3 has 14 amino acids. Looked up from germline, CDR1 is LNHNV and CDR2 is YYDKDF (reference sequence). In nucleotides, the CDR3 is TGTGCCACCAGCAGAACTAGCGGGGGTTACGAGCAGTACGTC. Protein sequence: CATSRTSGGYEQYV.

This chain connects TRBV4-2 to TRBJ2-7; tentative D call: TRBD1 (6 bases). Per germline, CDR1 LGHNA and CDR2 YNFKEQ. The CDR3 totals 16 residues. V lost 1 base, J lost 2 bases, and 15 bases lay in between. CDR3 in DNA: TGTGCCAGCAGCCAAGGCCTATTCAGGGGAGCCTACGAGCAGTACGTC. Translated: CASSQGLFRGAYEQYV.

V is TRBV9 and J is TRBJ2-7; TRBD1 matches 8 bases. V shed 3 bases, J shed 3 bases, and the junction held 5 bases outside the gene matches. The CDR3 extends over 14 amino acids. The germline V gene has CDR1 SGDLS and CDR2 YYNGEE. CDR3 residues: CASSETGVGYEQYF. DNA for the CDR3: TGTGCCAGCAGCGAGACAGGGGTCGGCTACGAGCAGTACTTC.

The chain recombines TRBV7-3 with TRBJ2-2; tentatively, D is TRBD1 (6 bases). The CDR3 has 13 amino acids. The V gene's germline CDR1 is SGHTA and CDR2 FQGTGA. The V and J ends lost 0 bases and 10 bases respectively, with 9 bases between them. The CDR3 DNA reads TGTGCCAGCAGCTTAACGCAGGGGATGGAGCTGTTTTTT. Amino acid sequence: CASSLTQGMELFF.

Written as DNA, the CDR3 is TGTGCCAGCAGCCAAGTCGCCAGGGCTCGTCTATCTGACTACAATGAGCAGTTCTTC. Translating it yields CASSQVARARLSDYNEQFF. This chain uses TRBV4-2 with TRBJ2-1; tentatively, D is TRBD1 (5 bases). From germline, CDR1 is LGHNA and CDR2 YNFKEQ. CDR3 length: 19 amino acids. Trimming left V 1 base short and J 3 bases short, with 22 bases between.

This chain connects TRBV30 to TRBJ2-1; a weak D match, TRBD1 (6 bases). Trimming shortened V by 4 bases and J by 6 bases, and 19 bases separated the two germline ends. Looked up from germline, CDR1 is GTSNPN and CDR2 is SVGIG (reference sequence). This CDR3 comprises 15 residues. The chain's CDR3 is CAWTLTGSPFNEQFF. The CDR3 bases are TGTGCCTGGACCCTGACAGGTTCCCCCTTCAATGAGCAGTTCTTC.

V gene TRBV7-3 combines with J gene TRBJ2-1, with 8 bases aligning to TRBD1. The length of the CDR3 is 15 residues. Germline CDR1 and CDR2: SGHTA and FQGTGA. The junction had 2 bases not matched to a gene; V was cut back by 4 bases and J by 0 bases. The CDR3: CASSSGQGSYNEQFF. Here the CDR3 DNA reads TGTGCCAGCAGCTCAGGACAGGGCTCCTACAATGAGCAGTTCTTC.

The genes are TRBV2 and TRBJ2-3; 12 bases align to TRBD2. V gave up 6 bases and J gave up 6 bases; unmatched junction bases: 4. The CDR3 length is 14 residues. CDR1 is SNHLY, CDR2 FYNNEI, per germline. In nucleotides, the CDR3 is TGTGCCAGCAGGGCGACTAGCGGGGGTGATACGCAGTATTTT. Translated: CASRATSGGDTQYF. Together with reference TRBV2 and TRBJ2-3, the CDR3 gives the full variable domain: EPEVTQTPSHQVTQMGQEVILRCVPISNHLYFYWYRQILGQKVEFLVSFYNNEISEKSEIFDDQFSVERPDGSNFTLKIRSTKLEDSAMYFCASRATSGGDTQYFGPGTRLTVL.

The genes are TRBV7-9 and TRBJ2-7; no firm D call. CDR1 is SEHNR, CDR2 FQNEAQ, per germline (reference sequence). V lost 5 bases to trimming and J lost 4 bases, with 12 bases between them. CDR3 length: 13 amino acids. The CDR3 spells CASSAALSYEQYV. The CDR3 coding sequence is TGTGCCAGCAGCGCAGCCCTGTCTTACGAGCAGTACGTC.

The chain employs TRBV12-5 and TRBJ1-5; D is uncertain. Trimming shortened V by 6 bases and J by 1 base, and 4 bases separated the two germline ends. The CDR3 sequence is 12 residues long. Per germline, CDR1 LGHNT and CDR2 FRNRAP. CDR3 bases: TGTGCTAGTGGGGACAGCAATCAGCCCCAGCATTTT. It encodes CASGDSNQPQHF.

The rearrangement uses TRBV28 and TRBJ1-5; TRBD1 agrees at 8 bases. The V and J ends lost 4 bases and 1 base, in that order; junction bases with no gene match: 3. The CDR3 consists of 15 residues. Germline values: CDR1 MDHEN, CDR2 SYDVKM. CDR3 DNA: TGTGCCAGCAGTTCAGGGGGCAGGAGCAATCAGCCCCAGCATTTT. This codes for CASSSGGRSNQPQHF.

The chain is built from TRBV11-3 and TRBJ2-1; 7 bases match TRBD2. Germline CDR1 is SGHNT and CDR2 is YENEEA. V was clipped by 5 bases and J by 4 bases; unmatched bases: 8. The CDR3 length is 15 residues. The CDR3 region is CASSLAGGGYNEQFF. DNA for the CDR3: TGTGCCAGCAGCCTGGCTGGGGGGGGGTACAATGAGCAGTTCTTC.

This chain uses TRBV4-2 with TRBJ2-5; 14 bases agree with TRBD2. The CDR3 spans 16 residues. Per germline, CDR1 LGHNA and CDR2 YNFKEQ. The trim removed 6 bases at V and 5 bases at J, leaving 8 bases unmatched. CDR3 protein: CASSPGLAGGRETQYF. The CDR3 DNA is TGTGCCAGCAGTCCAGGACTAGCGGGGGGCCGGGAGACCCAGTACTTC.

The rearrangement links TRBV6-1 to TRBJ1-5; 11 positions agree with TRBD1. V shed 3 bases and J 7 bases; nucleotides not matched to a gene: 8. The germline CDR1 and CDR2 sequences are MNHNS and SASEGT. The CDR3 sequence is 16 residues long. This chain's CDR3 is CASSDRTGGSTQPQHF. The CDR3 region has the DNA TGTGCCAGCAGTGACCGGACAGGGGGCTCTACCCAGCCCCAGCATTTT.

The V gene is TRBV12-5, the J gene TRBJ1-1; tentative D call: TRBD1 (5 bases). Germline loops: CDR1 LGHNT, CDR2 FRNRAP. V lost 1 base and J 2 bases, leaving 5 bases between the germline ends. The CDR3 is 13 residues long. The CDR3 is CASGLGDNTEAFF. As DNA, the CDR3 is TGTGCTAGTGGTTTGGGGGACAACACTGAAGCTTTCTTT.